These T cell receptor beta chains were read from a single sample in a study of blood T cells in healthy people across ages. TCRdb fed the 5' RACE reads into MiXCR, producing one record per CDR3 protein. The sample has 550,000 to 800,000 distinct CDR3 sequences; under 25% are singletons. Sample: blood. The receptors here all came from a man aged 65-85 years in good health. CDR3s include the opening cysteine and the closing phenylalanine or tryptophan. A D gene is named only where the DNA matches it firmly. Where a row states a size, it is once, few, many or the class of an expanded clone; other rows omit it.

j_call v_call clone_size d_call cdr3_aa cdr3_nt
TRBJ2-5 TRBV5-1 few - CASSWREGQETQYF TGCGCCAGCAGCTGGCGTGAGGGACAAGAGACCCAGTACTTC
TRBJ1-6 TRBV6-1 - - CASSNTDSYSNSPLHF TGTGCCAGCAGCAATACGGACTCCTACTCAAATTCACCCCTCCACTTT
TRBJ2-7 TRBV28 - - CASSEIRAKNEQYF TGTGCCAGCAGTGAAATCAGGGCCAAGAACGAGCAGTACTTC
TRBJ1-2 TRBV5-6 - TRBD1 CASSPYRGQGGYTF TGTGCCAGCAGCCCATACAGGGGGCAGGGGGGCTACACCTTC
TRBJ2-5 TRBV19 - TRBD2 CASSIRSGTSGRVVETQYF TGTGCCAGTAGTATAAGGAGCGGGACTAGCGGGAGGGTCGTGGAGACCCAGTACTTC
TRBJ1-2 TRBV29-1 many TRBD1 CSDQGQGADGYTF TGCAGCGACCAGGGACAGGGGGCGGATGGCTACACCTTC
TRBJ2-4 TRBV7-2 - - CASIGGNIQYF TGTGCCAGCATAGGGGGGAACATTCAGTACTTC
TRBJ2-5 TRBV5-1 - - CASSAATGDQETQYF TGCGCCAGCAGCGCGGCCACAGGTGACCAAGAGACCCAGTACTTC
TRBJ2-3 TRBV6-6 few - CASSYPQWGATDTQYF TGTGCCAGCAGTTACCCCCAGTGGGGGGCCACAGATACGCAGTATTTT
TRBJ2-1 TRBV3-1 many - CASSQAAGSQEQFF TGTGCCAGCAGCCAAGCGGCTGGGAGCCAAGAGCAGTTCTTC
TRBJ2-7 TRBV24-1 many - CATQARSYEQYF TGTGCCACCCAGGCCCGGAGCTACGAGCAGTACTTC
TRBJ2-1 TRBV6-5 many TRBD1 CASSGQGAEEFF TGTGCCAGCAGTGGACAGGGGGCGGAGGAGTTCTTC
TRBJ2-1 TRBV29-1 few TRBD2 CSVDPSGSQFF TGCAGCGTTGACCCTAGCGGGAGTCAGTTCTTC
TRBJ2-3 TRBV2 few TRBD1 CASNRGQVDTQYF TGTGCCAGCAACAGGGGGCAGGTAGATACGCAGTATTTT
TRBJ2-1 TRBV11-2 - - CASSLTLNNEQFF TGTGCCAGCAGCTTAACCCTCAACAATGAGCAGTTCTTC
TRBJ1-2 TRBV5-5 - - CASSLDAGENCGYTF TGTGCCAGCAGCTTGGATGCGGGGGAGAACTGTGGCTACACCTTC
TRBJ1-1 TRBV3-1 - - CASSQVRGGTEAFF TGTGCCAGCAGCCAAGTAAGGGGAGGCACTGAAGCTTTCTTT
TRBJ2-2 TRBV24-1 - - CATSDPNRAGELFF TGTGCCACCAGTGATCCCAACAGGGCCGGGGAGCTGTTTTTT
TRBJ1-4 TRBV7-2 few - CASSLENRGTEKLFF TGTGCCAGCAGCTTAGAAAACCGAGGAACGGAAAAACTGTTTTTT
TRBJ2-1 TRBV3-1 - TRBD2 CASSPSGSHNEQFF TGTGCCAGCAGCCCTAGCGGGAGCCACAATGAGCAGTTCTTC
TRBJ2-3 TRBV7-2 few TRBD1 CASSSLGQGAGDTQYF TGTGCCAGCAGCTCCTTGGGACAGGGGGCGGGAGATACGCAGTATTTT
TRBJ2-3 TRBV5-1 few - CASSLYYSDTQYF TGCGCCAGCAGCTTGTATTACAGTGATACGCAGTATTTT
TRBJ2-1 TRBV20-1 - - CSAREGHYEQFF TGCAGTGCTAGAGAAGGTCACTATGAGCAGTTCTTC
TRBJ1-4 TRBV20-1 - - CSASSGANEKLFF TGCAGTGCTAGTAGTGGGGCTAATGAAAAACTGTTTTTT
TRBJ2-5 TRBV9 - TRBD2 CASSEGLAGRETQYF TGTGCCAGCAGCGAGGGACTAGCGGGAAGGGAGACCCAGTACTTC
TRBJ2-3 TRBV9 - - CASSVDPDTDTQYF TGTGCCAGCAGCGTAGACCCGGACACAGATACGCAGTATTTT
TRBJ2-5 TRBV5-4 - - CASSRDAQGETQYF TGTGCCAGCAGCCGGGACGCTCAAGGGGAGACCCAGTACTTC
TRBJ2-7 TRBV18 - TRBD1 CASKPDRGTSYEQYF TGTGCCAGCAAGCCGGACAGGGGGACTTCCTACGAGCAGTACTTC
TRBJ2-3 TRBV7-9 many - CASSLTPADTQYF TGTGCCAGCAGCTTAACTCCTGCCGATACGCAGTATTTT
TRBJ2-5 TRBV20-1 many - CSARDLGTFPEIETQYF TGCAGTGCTAGAGACTTGGGGACATTCCCCGAAATAGAGACCCAGTACTTC
TRBJ2-3 TRBV5-6 - - CASSLRTTSTDTQYF TGTGCCAGCAGCTTGCGAACTACCAGCACAGATACGCAGTATTTT
TRBJ2-7 TRBV4-1 few TRBD1 CASSQVVGTAEYEQYF TGCGCCAGCAGCCAAGTGGTGGGGACAGCCGAGTACGAGCAGTACTTC
TRBJ1-5 TRBV27 - TRBD1 CASRLGQGDNQPQHF TGTGCCAGCAGATTGGGACAGGGGGACAATCAGCCCCAGCATTTT
TRBJ1-2 TRBV20-1 - - CSARDRRQDQASYTF TGCAGTGCTAGGGATCGCCGACAGGACCAAGCCAGCTACACCTTC
TRBJ2-5 TRBV6-1 - - CASSEVWNFGTQYF TGTGCCAGCAGTGAAGTTTGGAATTTCGGGACCCAGTACTTC
TRBJ2-5 TRBV5-1 - TRBD2 CASSKGTSGALQESQYF TGCGCCAGCAGTAAAGGGACTAGCGGGGCTCTCCAAGAGTCCCAGTACTTC
TRBJ2-3 TRBV29-1 few - CSVEESGRADTQYF TGCAGCGTTGAAGAGTCGGGAAGGGCGGATACGCAGTATTTT
TRBJ2-2 TRBV7-9 - - CASSSDRRNTGELFF TGTGCCAGCAGCTCAGACAGGCGGAACACCGGGGAGCTGTTTTTT
TRBJ2-2 TRBV11-2 - TRBD2 CASARVGGRTGELFF TGTGCCAGCGCCAGGGTGGGAGGGCGCACCGGGGAGCTGTTTTTT
TRBJ2-7 TRBV3-1 few TRBD1 CASSQVSGGSYEQYF TGTGCCAGCAGCCAAGTGTCAGGGGGATCCTACGAGCAGTACTTC
TRBJ2-7 TRBV7-7 many TRBD1 CASSSGTGTGEEQYF TGTGCTAGCAGCTCCGGCACCGGGACAGGGGAAGAGCAGTACTTC
TRBJ1-1 TRBV2 - - CASSVGENTEAFF TGTGCCAGCAGTGTGGGGGAGAACACTGAAGCTTTCTTT
TRBJ2-7 TRBV5-1 many TRBD2 CASSLGLAGRYEQYF TGCGCCAGCAGCTTGGGACTAGCGGGACGCTACGAGCAGTACTTC
TRBJ2-7 TRBV7-2 - - CASSLRQTMTPEQYF TGTGCCAGCAGCCTTCGACAGACTATGACCCCCGAGCAGTACTTC
TRBJ2-5 TRBV28 many TRBD1 CASSSPGTDQETQYF TGTGCCAGCAGTTCCCCTGGGACAGACCAAGAGACCCAGTACTTC
TRBJ1-5 TRBV6-6 few - CASSYTGGQPQHF TGTGCCAGCAGTTACACGGGCGGTCAGCCCCAGCATTTT